The rows below give T cell receptor beta chains drawn from one sample of a study of T-cell reconstitution after alpha-beta-depleted transplantation in children. TCRdb re-analysed the PCR reads in MiXCR, keeping a single row per CDR3 protein. Of approximately 85,000 distinct CDR3 sequences in the sample, roughly 16% were seen once. The specimen comprised PBMCs, mostly from graft donor cells, sampled 180 days after TCRalphabeta/CD19-depleted stem cell transplant. All receptors derive from a male patient aged 2 to 9 who had a stem cell transplant for acute lymphoblastic leukemia, so the T cells may come from the graft donor. Both conserved end residues are part of each CDR3. D genes are given only for firm matches. Clone size appears in some rows only: once, few, many, or a class for an expanded clone.

TRBV2	TRBJ1-6	-	TRBD1	TGTGCCAGCAGGGTAGACAGGGGAAATAATTCACCCCTCCACTTT	CASRVDRGNNSPLHF
TRBV12-3/TRBV12-4	TRBJ1-1	-	-	TGTGCCAGCAGTTTATGGGGGGGCCCTGAAGCTTTCTTT	CASSLWGGPEAFF
TRBV5-1	TRBJ2-1	-	-	TGCGCCAGCAGCTCACAGGGCCGCGCGGGTTACAATGAGCAGTTCTTC	CASSSQGRAGYNEQFF
TRBV3-1	TRBJ2-1	-	TRBD2	TGTGCCAGCTGCCTCCCGAGCGGGATCTACAATGAGCAGTTCTTC	CASCLPSGIYNEQFF
TRBV20-1	TRBJ2-7	few	TRBD2	TGCAGTGCCCTTGGGACTAGCGGAAACTACGAGCAGTACTTC	CSALGTSGNYEQYF
TRBV5-5	TRBJ1-2	few	-	TGTGCCAGCAGCTTGGCCGTCGACGGAGATGGCTACACCTTC	CASSLAVDGDGYTF
TRBV27	TRBJ2-1	-	TRBD2	TGTGCCAGCAGTTCATGGGGGGGTGCTGGTGAGCAGTTCTTC	CASSSWGGAGEQFF
TRBV7-2	TRBJ2-7	-	-	TGTGCCAGCAGCTCGGCGGCAGGGTTCCACGAGCAGTACTTC	CASSSAAGFHEQYF
TRBV18	TRBJ2-5	medium-sized	-	TGTGCCAGCTCACCACCGCGCGGAGGCCAAGAGACCCAGTACTTC	CASSPPRGGQETQYF
TRBV5-1	TRBJ2-5	few	TRBD2	TGCGCCAGCAGCGGACTAGACCCCGCGGAGACCCAGTACTTC	CASSGLDPAETQYF
TRBV12-3/TRBV12-4	TRBJ2-1	few	TRBD1	TGTGCCAGCAACCTAGACAGGGTCGTCAATGAGCAGTTCTTC	CASNLDRVVNEQFF